These 30 T cell receptor beta chains came from one sample sequenced in a study of T cell repertoires in cytomegalovirus infection. The antigens of these receptors remain unknown. MiXCR, run by TCRdb on the reads, gives a single entry per CDR3 protein. The sample yields about 140,000 distinct CDR3 sequences, roughly a third seen once. The source material was CD8+ T cells from cultured PBMCs, sampled from culture after CMV antigen stimulation. The receptor source for this set is a human donor in good health (CMV status not recorded). Some clones in this sample may be carry-over from other donors' samples.

In its sample, this clonotype was seen many times. V and J are TRBV7-6 and TRBJ1-1; possible D gene TRBD1, 6 bases. V was cut by 5 bases and J by 0 bases, with 22 bases left in between. The germline V gene encodes CDR1 SGHVS and CDR2 FNYEAQ. The CDR3 is 18 residues long. DNA of the CDR3: TGTGCCAGCAGCCCCGACCCTCCTATAGGGGGGATGAACACTGAAGCTTTCTTT. Translation: CASSPDPPIGGMNTEAFF.

This clonotype was observed a few times. This chain uses TRBV7-8 with TRBJ2-7; 8 bases align to TRBD2. Germline CDR1 and CDR2: SGHVS and FQNEAQ. Trimming cost V 1 base and J 2 bases; bases outside gene matches: 13. The length of the CDR3 is 18 residues. The DNA of the CDR3 is TGTGCCAGCAGCTTAGGCCGACGGGGAGCGGGGGAGCCCTACGAGCAGTACTTC. This translates into CASSLGRRGAGEPYEQYF.

The chain is built from TRBV7-2 and TRBJ2-3; no reliable D call. The CDR3 is made up of 13 amino acids. The V end was cut by 5 bases, the J end by 3 bases, with 9 bases between. Germline CDR1 is SGHTA and CDR2 is FQGNSA. CDR3 amino acids: CASSLWLTDTQYF. The CDR3 bases are TGTGCCAGCAGCCTTTGGCTTACAGATACGCAGTATTTT.

This clonotype was seen a handful of times. The V gene is TRBV7-9, the J gene TRBJ2-1; 8 positions agree with TRBD2. The CDR3 contains 14 residues. Germline V gives CDR1 SEHNR, CDR2 FQNEAQ (reference sequence). With 8 bases clipped from V and 3 bases from J, the junction kept 6 bases outside the gene matches. The CDR3 protein is CASPGGGIYNEQFF. CDR3 in DNA: TGTGCCAGCCCGGGAGGGGGAATCTACAATGAGCAGTTCTTC.

V is TRBV7-2 and J is TRBJ1-2; 7 positions agree with TRBD1. CDR1 is SGHTA, CDR2 FQGNSA, per germline. This CDR3 is built from 18 residues. V trimming: 4 bases; J trimming: 1 base; junction bases outside the gene matches: 15. The CDR3 DNA reads TGTGCCAGCAGCTCCCCCGGGACAGCAATATATTTTAACTATGGCTACACCTTC. Protein: CASSSPGTAIYFNYGYTF.

The chain combines TRBV3-1 with TRBJ1-5, with D perhaps matching TRBD1 (5 bases). Germline values: CDR1 LGHDT, CDR2 YNNKEL (reference sequence). The CDR3 has 16 residues. The V end was cut by 0 bases, the J end by 1 base, with 10 bases between. CDR3 nucleotide sequence: TGTGCCAGCAGCCAAGATCAGGGTTTGAGCAATCAGCCCCAGCATTTT. It yields the protein CASSQDQGLSNQPQHF.

This clonotype was detected only a few times. This chain links TRBV5-6 with TRBJ1-2; D is perhaps TRBD1 (6 bases). Trimming cost V 0 bases and J 8 bases, with 11 bases left between them. The germline V gene has CDR1 SGHDT and CDR2 YYEEEE. The CDR3 runs to 13 residues. CDR3 nucleotide sequence: TGTGCCAGCAGCTTGGGGACAGTCGTCGGCTACACCTTC. As protein: CASSLGTVVGYTF.

The chain joins TRBV27 to TRBJ2-7; 9 bases align to TRBD1. This CDR3 contains 18 residues. V was clipped by 6 bases and J by 3 bases; unmatched bases: 18. The germline gives CDR1 MNHEY, CDR2 SMNVEV (reference sequence). CDR3 nucleotide sequence: TGTGCCAGCAGCCCCGATACCCGGGACAGGGCGAGGAGCTACGAGCAGTACTTC. It specifies CASSPDTRDRARSYEQYF.

This clonotype was counted between two and nine times. The chain joins TRBV6-5 to TRBJ1-1; 10 nucleotides line up with TRBD1. The germline V gene has CDR1 MNHEY and CDR2 SVGAGI. CDR3 size: 16 residues. J lost 6 bases, V lost 6 bases, and 13 bases had no gene match. CDR3: CASSSDRGPKFAEAFF. The CDR3 bases are TGTGCCAGCAGCTCAGACAGGGGGCCGAAATTCGCTGAAGCTTTCTTT.

This chain links TRBV28 with TRBJ2-5; TRBD1 matches 9 bases. Germline V gene data show CDR1 as MDHEN and CDR2 as SYDVKM. The V segment lost 5 bases and the J segment 4 bases; nucleotides outside the gene matches: 17. The CDR3 is 18 residues long. The CDR3 sequence is CASSTQGALFTPSETQYF. CDR3 DNA: TGTGCCAGCAGTACACAGGGGGCCCTCTTCACCCCCTCAGAGACCCAGTACTTC.

The genes are TRBV29-1 and TRBJ1-6, with D maybe TRBD1 (5 bases). Trimming removed 1 base from V and 7 bases from J, with 17 bases in between. Germline V gene sequence: CDR1 SQVTM, CDR2 ANQGSEA. This CDR3 is 16 amino acids long. CDR3 sequence: CSVEGNMGRTNSPLHF. Here the CDR3 DNA reads TGCAGCGTTGAAGGAAACATGGGACGGACCAATTCACCCCTCCACTTT.

V is TRBV4-1 and J is TRBJ1-2; no clear D. Germline CDR1 is MGHRA and CDR2 is YSYEKL. The V and J ends lost 1 base and 4 bases respectively, with 13 bases between them. The length of the CDR3 is 15 residues. In DNA form, the CDR3 reads TGCGCCAGCAGCCAAGGAACGGGGAACAGCTATGGCTACACCTTC. Its translation is CASSQGTGNSYGYTF.

Only one count was recorded for this clonotype. V is TRBV6-6 and J is TRBJ2-1, with TRBD1 matching over 7 bases. This CDR3 comprises 14 residues. The germline CDR1 and CDR2 sequences are MNHNY and SVGAGI (reference sequence). V lost 5 bases, J lost 2 bases, and 3 bases stayed unmatched. CDR3 residues: CASSPRGTYNEQFF. Here the CDR3 DNA reads TGTGCCAGCAGTCCCAGGGGGACCTACAATGAGCAGTTCTTC.

The chain employs TRBV5-4 and TRBJ2-2; no firm D call. Trimming stripped 3 bases from V and 1 base from J, with 10 bases between. Germline V gene sequence: CDR1 SGHNT, CDR2 YYREEE (reference sequence). The CDR3 runs to 15 residues. CDR3 bases: TGTGCCAGCAGCTCAATATCCCAGAACACCGGGGAGCTGTTTTTT. Translating it yields CASSSISQNTGELFF.

This clonotype was seen a few times. The chain is built from TRBV7-9 and TRBJ2-7; TRBD1 aligns across 9 bases. CDR3 length: 15 residues. Looked up from germline, CDR1 is SEHNR and CDR2 is FQNEAQ (reference sequence). V was clipped by 4 bases and J by 3 bases; unmatched bases: 7. DNA of the CDR3: TGTGCCAGCAGCTCTGGGACAGGGTTTCTCTACGAGCAGTACTTC. The encoded protein is CASSSGTGFLYEQYF.

This clonotype has only a few counts. The chain has TRBV11-1 and TRBJ2-3; 7 positions match TRBD1. Per the germline V gene, CDR1 is SGHAT and CDR2 is FQDESV (reference sequence). This CDR3 region has 15 residues. The V segment lost 0 bases and the J segment 8 bases; nucleotides outside the gene matches: 8. This CDR3 reads CASSLAQGQIVTQYF. CDR3 nucleotide sequence: TGTGCCAGCAGCTTAGCGCAGGGACAGATTGTTACGCAGTATTTT.

This clonotype was detected a few times. The V call is TRBV4-1, the J call TRBJ2-5, with D perhaps matching TRBD1 (7 bases). CDR1 MGHRA and CDR2 YSYEKL come from the germline V gene. The CDR3 has 15 residues. V lost 1 base, J lost 4 bases, and 13 bases lay in between. The CDR3 is CASSQVRQGGETQYF. CDR3 nucleotide sequence: TGCGCCAGCAGCCAAGTCAGGCAGGGGGGAGAGACCCAGTACTTC.

This clonotype showed up many times. The CDR3 bases are TGTGCCAGCTCACCACGGCCGGGAGATACCGGGGAGCTGTTTTTT. Residues: CASSPRPGDTGELFF. The rearrangement links TRBV18 to TRBJ2-2; weak D call: TRBD2 (6 bases). Deletions cut 1 base from V and 5 bases from J, with 11 bases between. The CDR3 totals 15 residues. Germline values: CDR1 KGHSH, CDR2 LQKENI.

This clonotype was recorded many times. The V and J genes are TRBV7-6 and TRBJ2-1, with D tentatively TRBD2 (6 bases). The CDR3 spans 17 residues. V lost 5 bases and J lost 0, with 17 bases in between. Germline V gene lookup returns CDR1 SGHVS and CDR2 FNYEAQ. CDR3 region: CASSQGGAGSSYNEQFF. CDR3 nucleotide sequence: TGTGCCAGCAGCCAGGGCGGGGCGGGGAGCTCCTACAATGAGCAGTTCTTC.

Notes on this clonotype: One junction end does not reproduce the germline sequence, and a read error may be involved. The genes are TRBV5-6 and TRBJ2-1; D not certain. The germline V gene has CDR1 SGHDT and CDR2 YYEEEE. The CDR3 contains 14 residues. CDR3 bases: TGTGCCAGCACGCCGGTTAGCTCCTACAATGAGCAGTCCTTC. Encoded protein: CASTPVSSYNEQSF.

This clonotype showed up just a few times. The V and J genes are TRBV4-1 and TRBJ1-4, with unresolved D. The CDR3 totals 12 residues. V was shortened by 10 bases and J by 4 bases, with 10 bases between the two germline ends. The germline CDR1 and CDR2 sequences are MGHRA and YSYEKL. As DNA, the CDR3 is TGCGCCACGGGGAGGAGTAATGAAAAACTGTTTTTT. This sequence encodes CATGRSNEKLFF.

V is TRBV5-1 and J is TRBJ2-1; unclear D gene. V lost 4 bases and J 0 bases, leaving 11 bases between the germline ends. This CDR3 spans 15 amino acids. Germline V gene sequence: CDR1 SGHRS, CDR2 YFSETQ. The CDR3 region is CASSESESSYNEQFF. The CDR3 DNA reads TGCGCCAGCAGCGAGAGCGAGAGCTCCTACAATGAGCAGTTCTTC.

This chain joins TRBV7-6 and TRBJ2-3, with a weak D call TRBD1 (6 bases). There are 18 residues in the CDR3. Looked up from germline, CDR1 is SGHVS and CDR2 is FNYEAQ. V was shortened by 3 bases and J by 2 bases, with 21 bases between the two germline ends. DNA for the CDR3: TGTGCCAGCAGCTTTTTTCGCGCGGACAGAACCTTCACAGATACGCAGTATTTT. This codes for CASSFFRADRTFTDTQYF.

The chain has TRBV11-2 and TRBJ2-1, with D unresolved. CDR1 is SGHAT and CDR2 is FQNNGV in the germline V gene. V was clipped by 1 base and J by 4 bases, with 11 bases between them. The CDR3 loop spans 15 amino acids. CDR3 in amino acids: CASSLGMGSYNEQFF. The CDR3 nucleotides read TGTGCCAGCAGCTTAGGCATGGGCAGTTACAATGAGCAGTTCTTC.

V and J are TRBV7-9 and TRBJ2-1, with D uncertain. This CDR3 region has 12 residues. V was cut by 11 bases and J by 0 bases, with 8 bases left in between. Germline CDR1 reads SEHNR; CDR2 reads FQNEAQ (reference sequence). CDR3 protein: CAGADSYNEQFF. The CDR3 nucleotides are TGTGCCGGTGCCGACTCCTACAATGAGCAGTTCTTC.

This clonotype was seen a handful of times. The CDR3 loop reads CASSLVSGASYEQYF. For the CDR3, the DNA is TGTGCCAGCAGCTTAGTAAGCGGGGCCTCCTACGAGCAGTACTTC. The chain joins TRBV7-9 to TRBJ2-7, with 7 positions matching TRBD2. Per the germline V gene, CDR1 is SEHNR and CDR2 is FQNEAQ (reference sequence). This CDR3 comprises 15 residues. The trim removed 1 base at V and 0 bases at J, leaving 3 bases unmatched.

V usage is TRBV24-1 and J usage is TRBJ2-7; TRBD1 matches at 10 bases. With 4 bases clipped from V and 6 bases from J, the junction kept 8 bases outside the gene matches. Germline CDR1 KGHDR, CDR2 SFDVKD. The length of the CDR3 is 15 residues. This CDR3 reads CATSDGTGVSGEQYF. CDR3 DNA: TGTGCCACCAGTGACGGGACAGGGGTAAGTGGCGAGCAGTACTTC.

This clonotype was counted only a few times. The chain is built from TRBV4-1 and TRBJ1-5; unclear D gene. CDR1 MGHRA and CDR2 YSYEKL come from the germline V gene. The CDR3 totals 16 residues. V was cut by 4 bases and J by 2 bases, with 15 bases left in between. The CDR3 is CASSRLSAGGNQPQHF. The CDR3 nucleotides read TGCGCCAGCAGCCGACTGTCGGCCGGGGGCAATCAGCCCCAGCATTTT.

A few counts support this clonotype. The V call is TRBV5-3, the J call TRBJ2-5, with D unclear. TRBV5-3 is sorted into the ORF group, with uncertain function. V was trimmed by 8 bases and J by 2 bases, leaving 13 bases between them. This CDR3 region has 13 residues. The CDR3: CASSETIQETQYF. CDR3 in DNA: TGTGCCAGCAGCGAGACAATACAAGAGACCCAGTACTTC.

In this sample, this clonotype turned up many times. This sequence joins TRBV4-1 and TRBJ1-2; TRBD1 might be the D (5 bases). In germline, CDR1 is MGHRA, CDR2 YSYEKL. V lost 0 bases and J 7 bases, leaving 15 bases between the germline ends. There are 15 residues in the CDR3. CDR3 region: CASSQDSGVYLGYTF. The CDR3 bases are TGCGCCAGCAGCCAAGATTCGGGGGTTTATCTTGGCTACACCTTC.